This T cell receptor (beta chain) was recovered during a study of blood T cell repertoires in COVID-19. Profiled with immunoSEQ multiplex PCR; TCRdb holds only in-frame clones, not every one. Of approximately 480,000 clones in the sample, approximately 89% were seen once. Followed longitudinally, the Seattle patients had been enrolled during active infection. The germline CDR1 and CDR2 sequences are SGHNT and YENEEA. The CDR3 has 19 residues. V trimming: 0 bases; J trimming: 11 bases; junction bases outside the gene matches: 24. The genes are TRBV11-3 and TRBJ1-1, with 7 positions matching TRBD1. The source material was peripheral blood. The TCR sequence derives from a man aged 18-30 years with COVID-19, enrolled during active disease. In DNA form, the CDR3 reads TGTGCCAGCAGCTTAGAAGATGAAGGGGGCTTTTGGCCAGTTCGTACGGCTTTCTTT. It specifies CASSLEDEGGFWPVRTAFF.